The next 4 T cell receptor beta chains were all read from a single sample in a study of T cell responses to AZD1222 COVID-19 vaccine. Using immunoSEQ multiplex PCR, the repertoire was profiled, and TCRdb retains in-frame clones only, with some absent. The table records 150,000 or so clones, around 92% of them present only once. Sequenced material: peripheral blood, taken on day 0 of AZD1222 vaccination. The source of these receptors is an adult in good health.

V is TRBV19 and J is TRBJ2-2; D remains unclear. Per the germline V gene, CDR1 is LNHDA and CDR2 is SQIVND (reference sequence). The CDR3 totals 14 residues. Trimming removed 4 bases from V and 0 bases from J, with 6 bases in between. CDR3 DNA: TGTGCCAGTAGTACCGGACCGAACACCGGGGAGCTGTTTTTT. Amino acids: CASSTGPNTGELFF.

V is TRBV27 and J is TRBJ1-1, with D perhaps matching TRBD1 (5 bases). From germline, CDR1 is MNHEY and CDR2 SMNVEV (reference sequence). V lost 4 bases and J lost 11, with 23 bases in between. The CDR3 length is 15 residues. CDR3 DNA sequence: TGTGCCAGCAGTTCCTCACTTGACAGTTATCTGAAGGCTTTCTTT. Encoded protein: CASSSSLDSYLKAFF.

The chain carries TRBV7-9 and TRBJ2-3; TRBD1 or TRBD2 may be the D gene (5 bases each). V was cut by 6 bases and J by 0 bases, with 16 bases left in between. The CDR3 covers 16 residues. CDR1 is SEHNR, CDR2 FQNEAQ, per germline (reference sequence). Here the CDR3 reads CASRTEIRDSTDTQYF. The CDR3 DNA sequence: TGTGCCAGCAGGACGGAGATCCGGGACAGCACAGATACGCAGTATTTT. The full variable domain, in which reference TRBV7-9 and TRBJ2-3 provide the parts outside the CDR3, is DTGVSQNPRHKITKRGQNVTFRCDPISEHNRLYWYRQTLGQGPEFLTYFQNEAQLEKSRLLSDRFSAERPKGSFSTLEIQRTEQGDSAMYLCASRTEIRDSTDTQYFGPGTRLTVL.

This clone is a singleton in its sample. The V and J genes are TRBV30 and TRBJ2-3; 8 bases map to TRBD2. Germline values: CDR1 GTSNPN, CDR2 SVGIG (reference sequence). This CDR3 has 12 amino acids. The CDR3 reads CASGGRVDTQYF. Written as DNA, the CDR3 is TGTGCTTCGGGAGGGAGGGTTGATACGCAGTATTTT.